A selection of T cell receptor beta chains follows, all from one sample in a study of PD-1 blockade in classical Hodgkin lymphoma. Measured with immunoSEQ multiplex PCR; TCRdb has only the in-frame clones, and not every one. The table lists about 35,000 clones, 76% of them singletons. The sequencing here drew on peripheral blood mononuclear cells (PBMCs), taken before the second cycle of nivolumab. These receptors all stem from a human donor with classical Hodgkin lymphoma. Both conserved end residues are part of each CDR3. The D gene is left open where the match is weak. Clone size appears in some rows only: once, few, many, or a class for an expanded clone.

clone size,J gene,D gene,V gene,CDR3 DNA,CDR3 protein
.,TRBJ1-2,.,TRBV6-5,TGTGCCAGCAGTGCGGCTAACTATGGCTACACCTTC,CASSAANYGYTF
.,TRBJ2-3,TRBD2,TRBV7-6,TGTGCCAGCAGCTTAGAGGGACTAGCGGAAGCAGATACGCAGTATTTT,CASSLEGLAEADTQYF
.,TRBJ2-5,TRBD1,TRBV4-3,TGCGCCAGCAGCCAAGATGGACAGGGGGAGACCCAGTACTTC,CASSQDGQGETQYF
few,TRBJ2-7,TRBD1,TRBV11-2,TGTGCCAGCAGCAAATACGGGACAGCCTCAGGGCAGTACTTC,CASSKYGTASGQYF
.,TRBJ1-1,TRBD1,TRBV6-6,TGTGCCAGCAGTTACTCGGGACAGGGCCCTGAAGCTTTCTTT,CASSYSGQGPEAFF
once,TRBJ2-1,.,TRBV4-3,TGCGCCAGCAGCAGAGACAGCTCCTACAATGAGCAGTTCTTC,CASSRDSSYNEQFF
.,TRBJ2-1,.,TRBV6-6,TGTGCCAGCAGTTACTCGTATCGGGGCTCCTACAATGAGCAGTTCTTC,CASSYSYRGSYNEQFF
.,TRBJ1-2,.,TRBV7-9,TGTGCCAGCAGCTTAGGGGACTCTTACTACACCTTC,CASSLGDSYYTF
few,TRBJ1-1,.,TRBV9,TGTGCCAGCAGCGTACGGCTCGGTGAAGCTTTCTTT,CASSVRLGEAFF
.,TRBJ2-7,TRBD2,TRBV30,TGTGCCTGGAGTGTCGGTAGCGGGGAACCCAGGCAAACTCCCTACGAGCAGTACTTC,CAWSVGSGEPRQTPYEQYF
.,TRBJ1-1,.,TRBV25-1,TGTGCCAGCAGTGAATATGTTAAGGGGGATGGGGCTTTCTTT,CASSEYVKGDGAFF
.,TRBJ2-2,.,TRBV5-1,TGCGCCAGCAGCTTTCAGGGTTCCGGGGAGCTGTTTTTT,CASSFQGSGELFF
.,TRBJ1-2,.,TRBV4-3,TGCGCCAGCAGCCAAGAAATTGGGGCAGGGACCAACTATGGCTACACCTTC,CASSQEIGAGTNYGYTF
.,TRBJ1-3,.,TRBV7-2,TGTGCCAGCAGCTTAATGAAGGGAAACACCATATATTTT,CASSLMKGNTIYF
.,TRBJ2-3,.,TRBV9,TGTGCCAGCAGCGTAGGGGGGGGCCCCCCAGATACGCAGTATTTT,CASSVGGGPPDTQYF
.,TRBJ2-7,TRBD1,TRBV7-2,TGTGCCAGCAGCTTAGCGGCTGGACAGGGGACCTACGAGCAGTACTTC,CASSLAAGQGTYEQYF
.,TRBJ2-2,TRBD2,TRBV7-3,TGTGCCAGCAGCCCCCTTGTAGGACTAGAAGGTCGGGGCACCGGGGAGCTGTTTTTT,CASSPLVGLEGRGTGELFF
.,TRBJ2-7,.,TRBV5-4,TGTGCCAGCAGCCCTCGGGGGGCCGGGACCTACGAGCAGTACTTC,CASSPRGAGTYEQYF
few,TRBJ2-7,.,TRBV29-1,TGCAGCGTTGGAGGGCAGGGGAGCTCCTACGAGCAGTACTTC,CSVGGQGSSYEQYF
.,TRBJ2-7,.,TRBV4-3,TGCGCCAGCAGCCAAGCCGTCAACTACGAGCAGTACTTC,CASSQAVNYEQYF
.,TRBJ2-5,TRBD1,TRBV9,TGTGCCAGCAGCATTCGGGACAGGGGGTCGGGCCAAGAGACCCAGTACTTC,CASSIRDRGSGQETQYF
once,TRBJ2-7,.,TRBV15,TGTGCCACCAGCAGGGACGGGTTCGGCTCCTACGAGCAGTACTTC,CATSRDGFGSYEQYF
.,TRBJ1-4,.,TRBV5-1,TGCGCCAGCAAGGCGGTAGGGACAACCGGGGGAACTAATGAAAAACTGTTTTTT,CASKAVGTTGGTNEKLFF
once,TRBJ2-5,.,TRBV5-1,TGCGCCAGCAGCTTGGCCCGTGAGACCCAGTACTTC,CASSLARETQYF
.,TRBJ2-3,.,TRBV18,TGTGCCAGCTCACCCCCGGGCCCGGGGCCAGATACGCAGTATTTT,CASSPPGPGPDTQYF
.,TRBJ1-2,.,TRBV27,TGTGCCAGCAGTTTATACGGCTGGGGGCGAGGCGGCTACACCTTC,CASSLYGWGRGGYTF
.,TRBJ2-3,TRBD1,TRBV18,TGTGCCAGCTCACCTACGGGACAGAGAGAAGATACGCAGTATTTT,CASSPTGQREDTQYF
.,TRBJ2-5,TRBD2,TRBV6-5,TGTGCCAGCAGTTACTCTTCGGGAGGGGAGACCCAGTACTTC,CASSYSSGGETQYF
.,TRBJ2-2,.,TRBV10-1,TGCGCCAGCTGTAGTGACGGGGAGCTGTTTTTT,CASCSDGELFF
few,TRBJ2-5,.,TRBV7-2,TGTGCCAGCAGCGTCCCGGGGACCCAGTACTTC,CASSVPGTQYF
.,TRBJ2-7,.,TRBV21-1,TGTGCCAGCAGCAAAGAGATTGAAGCCTACGAGCAGTACTTC,CASSKEIEAYEQYF
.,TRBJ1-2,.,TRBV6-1,TGTGCCAGCAGCGACAGGACGGTTGGCTACACCTTC,CASSDRTVGYTF
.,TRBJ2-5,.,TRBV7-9,TGTGCCAGCAGCTTATGGGTGGTAGCTCAAGAGACCCAGTACTTC,CASSLWVVAQETQYF
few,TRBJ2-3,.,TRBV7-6,TGTGCCAGCAGCTCCAACCCCACAGATACGCAGTATTTT,CASSSNPTDTQYF
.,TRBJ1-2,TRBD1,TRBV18,TGTGCCAGCTCACCACCCCCCGGGACAGGGACGAGAGGCTACACCTTC,CASSPPPGTGTRGYTF
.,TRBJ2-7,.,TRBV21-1,TGTGCCAGCAGCCAACCCCCTAGCGGGTCCTCCTACGAGCAGTACTTC,CASSQPPSGSSYEQYF
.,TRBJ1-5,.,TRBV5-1,TGCGCCAGCAGCCTAAGATATTTGGAAAATCAGCCCCAGCATTTT,CASSLRYLENQPQHF
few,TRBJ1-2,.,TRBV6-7,TGTGCCAGCAGTTACTCGATAGTTGGCAGGGAATATACTAACTATGGCTACACCTTC,CASSYSIVGREYTNYGYTF
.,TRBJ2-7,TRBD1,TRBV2,TGTGCCAGCAGCGGGGACAGGGTCAGAGGCTACGAGCAGTACTTC,CASSGDRVRGYEQYF
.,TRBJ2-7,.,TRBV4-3,TGCGCCAGCAGCCAAGATGGAGGGCGGTCTTTCTACGAGCAGTACTTC,CASSQDGGRSFYEQYF
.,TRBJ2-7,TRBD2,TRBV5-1,TGCGCCAGCAGCTTGGGATCTAATTTTCGACTAGCGAGCTCCTACGAGCAGTACTTC,CASSLGSNFRLASSYEQYF
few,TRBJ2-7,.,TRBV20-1,TGCAGTGCTAGATCGGGCTACGAGCAGTACTTC,CSARSGYEQYF
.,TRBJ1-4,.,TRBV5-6,TGTGCCAGCAGCTTTTACAGCGGTGGGGAAAAACTGTTTTTT,CASSFYSGGEKLFF
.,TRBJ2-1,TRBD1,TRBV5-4,TGTGCCAGCAGCTTGGAAGGGGGCTATAGGGATGAGCAGTTCTTC,CASSLEGGYRDEQFF
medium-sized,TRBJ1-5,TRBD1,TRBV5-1,TGCGCCAGCAGCCAACAGGGGGGTGATCAGCCCCAGCATTTT,CASSQQGGDQPQHF
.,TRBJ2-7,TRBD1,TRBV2,TGTGCCAGCAGTCTACAGGGGTCGGGCGAGCAGTACTTC,CASSLQGSGEQYF
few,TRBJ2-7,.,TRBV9,TGTGCCAGCAGCGTAGGGTCAGGGTTCGACGAGCAGTACTTC,CASSVGSGFDEQYF
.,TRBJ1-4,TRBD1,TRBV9,TGTGCCAGCAGCGTAGATGGGACAGGAGGCGCTGGTGAAAAACTGTTTTTT,CASSVDGTGGAGEKLFF
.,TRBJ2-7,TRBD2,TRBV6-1,TGTGCCAGCAGTGAAGGGGCTAGCGGGGGGGGTTACGAGCAGTACTTC,CASSEGASGGGYEQYF
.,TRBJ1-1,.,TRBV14,TGTGCCAGCAGCCAATTACAGGGCGAGAACACTGAAGCTTTCTTT,CASSQLQGENTEAFF